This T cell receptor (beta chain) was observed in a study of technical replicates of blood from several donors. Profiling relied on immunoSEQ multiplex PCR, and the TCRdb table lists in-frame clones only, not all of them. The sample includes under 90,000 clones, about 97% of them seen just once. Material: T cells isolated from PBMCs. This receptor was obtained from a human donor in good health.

The CDR3 protein is CAWTPGGNQPQHF. CDR3 sequence (DNA): TGTGCCTGGACCCCGGGGGGCAATCAGCCCCAGCATTTT. The chain links TRBV30 to TRBJ1-5; a possible D gene is TRBD1 (5 bases). With 4 bases removed from V and 2 bases from J, the gap between germline ends came to 9 bases. The CDR3 contains 13 residues. CDR1 and CDR2 from the germline V gene are GTSNPN and SVGIG (reference sequence).